This T cell receptor (beta chain) was documented in a study of cytomegalovirus exposure and HLA in healthy donors. CDR1 and CDR2 from the germline V gene are MNHEY and SMNVEV (reference sequence). The CDR3 contains 14 residues. Losses at the gene ends were 2 bases for V and 5 bases for J; bases not matched to a gene: 3. With 60 Vbeta and 13 Jbeta primers, the PCR was carried out. Sequenced by immunoSEQ multiplex PCR; TCRdb stores in-frame clones only, minus some. Of 150,000 or so clones detected, about four fifths appear once; the ten largest clones hold 4.9%. Sequencing was carried out using PBMCs. The V call is TRBV27, the J call TRBJ1-2; 9 bases align to TRBD1. This TCR derives from a woman aged 18-30 years in good health and CMV-seropositive. CDR3 protein: CASSLSGQGYGYTF. The CDR3 DNA reads as TGTGCCAGCAGTTTAAGTGGACAGGGGTATGGCTACACCTTC.